Shown below are 6 T cell receptor beta chains from a single sample sequenced in a study of T-cell reconstitution after alpha-beta-depleted transplantation in children. Unique molecular identifiers were used to barcode this TCRbeta library. Using its own MiXCR run on the PCR reads, TCRdb lists one record per CDR3 protein. The repertoire includes some 200,000 distinct CDR3 sequences, 7.5% to 10% of them detected once, and less than 6% sits in the top ten. The sequenced sample was PBMCs from the stem cell graft donor, obtained from the stem cell graft. These receptors were taken from a human donor who donated a stem cell graft to a child with SCID.

Ten or more counts support this clonotype. The chain uses TRBV10-3 and TRBJ1-1, with D possibly TRBD1 on 5 matching bases. The CDR3 length is 15 residues. With 2 bases removed from V and 1 base from J, the gap between germline ends came to 11 bases. CDR1 is ENHRY, CDR2 SYGVKD, per germline. CDR3 loop: CAISESPGPNTEAFF. The CDR3 region has the DNA TGTGCCATCAGTGAGAGTCCGGGGCCGAACACTGAAGCTTTCTTT.

This clonotype was seen ten or more times. The CDR3 loop is CASSRRPPFNEQYF. The CDR3 nucleotides read TGTGCCAGCAGTCGTCGCCCCCCCTTCAACGAGCAGTACTTC. The chain recombines TRBV28 with TRBJ2-7, with D hard to call. The V gene lost 5 bases and the J gene lost 5 bases, with 16 bases spanning the gap. Per the germline V gene, CDR1 is MDHEN and CDR2 is SYDVKM. This CDR3 is 14 amino acids long.

The sample holds many counts of this clonotype. The genes are TRBV20-1 and TRBJ2-1; 7 bases map to TRBD2. The germline gives CDR1 DFQATT, CDR2 SNEGSKA (reference sequence). The junction had 12 bases not matched to a gene; V was cut back by 6 bases and J by 7 bases. This CDR3 has 14 amino acids. CDR3 in amino acids: CSASPGTILNEQFF. Written as DNA, the CDR3 is TGCAGTGCCAGCCCTGGGACTATCCTGAATGAGCAGTTCTTC.

The chain uses TRBV15 and TRBJ1-5, with D perhaps matching TRBD1 (5 bases). V gave up 3 bases and J gave up 5 bases, with 11 bases separating them. CDR1 and CDR2 (germline): LNHNV, YYDKDF (reference sequence). This CDR3 has 14 amino acids. CDR3 residues: CATSRKLQDQPQHF. The CDR3 region has the DNA TGTGCCACCAGCAGGAAGCTACAGGATCAGCCCCAGCATTTT.

This clonotype was observed at least ten times. The genes are TRBV4-1 and TRBJ2-1; D possibly corresponds to TRBD2 (5 bases). V gave up 1 base and J gave up 0 bases, with 10 bases separating them. Germline V gene lookup returns CDR1 MGHRA and CDR2 YSYEKL. The CDR3 is 16 residues long. The CDR3 sequence: CASSQGGQSSYNEQFF. The DNA for the CDR3 is TGCGCCAGCAGCCAAGGCGGGCAGAGCTCCTACAATGAGCAGTTCTTC.

Ten or more counts support this clonotype. This sequence joins TRBV6-5 and TRBJ2-3; the match to TRBD2 covers 10 bases. The V and J ends lost 6 bases and 1 base, in that order; junction bases with no gene match: 7. This CDR3 is 16 amino acids long. Per the germline V gene, CDR1 is MNHEY and CDR2 is SVGAGI. CDR3 in amino acids: CASSALAGDRTDTQYF. CDR3 bases: TGTGCCAGCAGCGCCCTAGCGGGGGATCGCACAGATACGCAGTATTTT.